This T cell receptor beta chain was sequenced in a study of technical replicates of blood from a handful of donors. The protocol was immunoSEQ multiplex PCR, while the TCRdb copy is restricted to in-frame clones and leaves out a portion. This sample yields around 9,000 clones, of which 91% are seen a single time; around 9.7% belongs to the top ten. The germline CDR1 and CDR2 sequences are SEHNR and FQNEAQ (reference sequence). V lost 3 bases to trimming and J lost 2 bases; unmatched junction nucleotides: 2. This CDR3 has 15 residues. The chain is built from TRBV7-9 and TRBJ2-2; TRBD1 matches 8 bases. The receptor's source is a human donor in good health. Material: PBMCs. CDR3 in DNA: TGTGCCAGCAGCTTCACAGGGGGAAACACCGGGGAGCTGTTTTTT. The encoded protein is CASSFTGGNTGELFF.